In its sample, the clone carrying this TCR beta chain was seen a few times. Its antigen is not identified. This entry is derived from a study of naive and memory T cell subsets. V was clipped by 1 base and J by 2 bases, with 9 bases between them. Germline CDR1 is DFQATT and CDR2 is SNEGSKA (reference sequence). This CDR3 contains 13 residues. Two oligonucleotides, mixed equimolar, formed the beta constant-region primer covering TRBC1 and TRBC2. Ligation attached a single-stranded oligonucleotide with a 12-nucleotide UMI and the SP2 primer to the cDNA 3' end. TCRdb processed the UMI-ligation and nested PCR reads anew with MiXCR; each CDR3 protein has one entry. The sample includes some 150,000 distinct CDR3 sequences, over 15% of them seen just once. Study-wide results and limits: In naive cells, over 95% of TCR sequences were seen only once. A few larger clonotypes appeared in naive repertoires, especially CD8, possibly memory cells re-expressing CD45RA.

V and J are TRBV20-1 and TRBJ2-7; D is undetermined. Sequenced: naive CD4+ T cells from blood. The receptor was derived from a human donor in good health. The CDR3 nucleotides read TGCAGTGCTAGAGCGCAATTCGCCTACGAGCAGTACTTC. Protein sequence: CSARAQFAYEQYF.